This TCR beta chain was identified in a study of OX40 agonist ivuxolimab in advanced cancers. Overall study context: Ivuxolimab, an antibody that agonizes OX40 (CD134), was administered to the patients. Among those enrolled, mean age was 60 years (range roughly 20 to 80) and 82.7% were male. Findings and caveats of the study: Among T cells, CD8+ cells averaged more expanded clones than CD4+ cells.

V lost 0 bases and J lost 1; bases outside the gene matches: 3. This CDR3 is 15 amino acids long. Libraries were prepared by immunoSEQ multiplex PCR; TCRdb keeps only in-frame clonotypes and omits some of them. This table holds some 76,000 clones, around 90% found once. In regard to this clone: As yet, its antigen is unknown.

The receptor was isolated from an adult with an advanced solid tumor such as melanoma, head and neck, liver or kidney cancer. The chain uses TRBV23-1 and TRBJ2-7; 7 bases agree with TRBD1. TRBV23-1 counts as an open reading frame of uncertain function. Source: CD4+ or CD8+ T cells sorted from blood, taken in a trial of the OX40 agonist ivuxolimab. The CDR3: CASSQSVTGSYEQYF. CDR3 coding DNA: TGCGCCAGCAGTCAATCGGTGACAGGGTCCTACGAGCAGTACTTC.